Each of the 27 T cell receptor beta chains below was sequenced from the same sample in a study of T cell responses to AZD1222 COVID-19 vaccine. Generated by immunoSEQ multiplex PCR, the TCRdb table keeps only in-frame clones and is missing some. The profile shows around 190,000 clones, 90% to 95% of them singletons. The specimen was peripheral blood, collected 28 days after the second AZD1222 dose. The receptor set was obtained from an adult who received the AZD1222 COVID-19 vaccine.

The chain's CDR3 is CASSPLAGAPTEAFF. As DNA, the CDR3 is TGCGCCAGCAGCCCGTTAGCCGGGGCGCCCACTGAAGCTTTCTTT. The V call is TRBV4-3, the J call TRBJ1-1; D may be TRBD1 (5 bases). Per germline, CDR1 LGHNA and CDR2 YSLEER. The CDR3 runs to 15 residues. V shed 4 bases and J shed 4 bases, with 16 bases lying between them.

The chain couples TRBV7-8 to TRBJ2-5, with a possible D match to TRBD2 (6 bases). With 2 bases removed from V and 5 bases from J, the gap between germline ends came to 18 bases. Germline V gives CDR1 SGHVS, CDR2 FQNEAQ. The CDR3 is 16 amino acids. This chain's CDR3 is CASSLRRETLRETQYF. In DNA form, the CDR3 reads TGTGCCAGCAGCTTACGCCGGGAGACGCTCAGGGAGACCCAGTACTTC.

The V call is TRBV19, the J call TRBJ1-2; D gene uncertain. CDR1 and CDR2 from the germline V gene are LNHDA and SQIVND (reference sequence). The CDR3 spans 13 residues. V was trimmed by 6 bases and J by 6 bases, leaving 14 bases between them. CDR3 loop: CASSLSGRDGYTF. CDR3 coding DNA: TGTGCCAGTAGCCTTTCAGGCCGCGATGGCTACACCTTC.

In DNA, the CDR3 is TGTGCCAGCAGCCGGACAGGGGCCCCCCTCTATGGCTACACCTTC. It translates to CASSRTGAPLYGYTF. The chain joins TRBV3-1 (or the pseudogene TRBV3-2) to TRBJ1-2; 9 bases align to TRBD1. The junction had 7 bases not matched to a gene; V was cut back by 4 bases and J by 4 bases. Germline CDR1 reads LGHDT; CDR2 reads YNNKEL (reference sequence). The CDR3 has 15 amino acids.

V and J are TRBV4-2 and TRBJ2-7, with 7 bases aligning to TRBD1. J was trimmed by 0 bases and V by 5 bases; bases with no gene match: 10. The CDR3 totals 16 residues. Germline loops: CDR1 LGHNA, CDR2 YNFKEQ. The CDR3 DNA reads TGTGCCAGCAGCTCGAGTGGGACAGCTTACTCCTACGAGCAGTACTTC. Encoded protein: CASSSSGTAYSYEQYF.

This chain connects TRBV12-5 to TRBJ2-1; 13 nucleotides agree with TRBD2. V was pared by 5 bases and J by 9 bases, with 4 bases of the junction left unmatched. CDR1 is LGHNT, CDR2 FRNRAP, per germline. This CDR3 spans 14 amino acids. CDR3 sequence (DNA): TGTGCTAGTGGTCGGACTAGCGGGAGAAGTGAGCAGTTCTTC. This codes for CASGRTSGRSEQFF. Filled out from reference TRBV12-5 and TRBJ2-1, the complete variable domain reads DARVTQTPRHKVTEMGQEVTMRCQPILGHNTVFWYRQTMMQGLELLAYFRNRAPLDDSGMPKDRFSAEMPDATLATLKIQPSEPRDSAVYFCASGRTSGRSEQFFGPGTRLTVL.

V gene TRBV2 combines with J gene TRBJ2-7; possibly TRBD1 for D (5 bases). Germline V gene data show CDR1 as SNHLY and CDR2 as FYNNEI. Trimming removed 7 bases from V and 3 bases from J, with 10 bases in between. The CDR3 runs to 12 residues. The CDR3 nucleotides read TGTGCCAGCACTACCCAGGGCTACGAGCAGTACTTC. It yields the protein CASTTQGYEQYF.

The rearrangement joins TRBV27 to TRBJ1-2, with D possibly matching TRBD1 (5 bases). Germline V gene lookup returns CDR1 MNHEY and CDR2 SMNVEV (reference sequence). There are 17 residues in the CDR3. V was pared by 4 bases and J by 3 bases, with 21 bases between. In nucleotides, the CDR3 is TGTGCCAGCAGTTCCGGCATAGGACAAGTAACAGACTATGGCTACACCTTC. Its translation: CASSSGIGQVTDYGYTF.

The chain is built from TRBV2 and TRBJ1-4; 11 bases align to TRBD1. The germline V gene has CDR1 SNHLY and CDR2 FYNNEI. J gave up 4 bases and V 8 bases, and 6 bases lay outside the gene matches. This CDR3 spans 15 amino acids. For the CDR3, the DNA is TGTGCCAGCGGTCAGGACAGGGGGCGTAATGAAAAACTGTTTTTT. This sequence encodes CASGQDRGRNEKLFF. Complete variable domain (other parts from reference TRBV2 and TRBJ1-4): EPEVTQTPSHQVTQMGQEVILRCVPISNHLYFYWYRQILGQKVEFLVSFYNNEISEKSEIFDDQFSVERPDGSNFTLKIRSTKLEDSAMYFCASGQDRGRNEKLFFGSGTQLSVL.

This clone came up a few times. This chain joins TRBV3-1 (or the pseudogene TRBV3-2) and TRBJ2-7; TRBD1 agrees at 8 bases. Germline V gene sequence: CDR1 LGHDT, CDR2 YNNKEL (reference sequence). The ends lost 3 bases at V and 6 bases at J; junction bases unmatched: 10. There are 15 residues in the CDR3. The CDR3 sequence is CASSQADRVSGEQYF. The CDR3 DNA reads TGTGCCAGCAGCCAGGCGGACAGGGTGTCTGGCGAGCAGTACTTC.

Note on this clone: Its ends do not fully match the called genes, so a read error is possible. The chain has TRBV6-5 and TRBJ1-1; weak D call: TRBD1 (5 bases). The CDR3 has 13 residues. Germline lookup yields CDR1 MNHEY and CDR2 SVGAGI. The CDR3 sequence: CASSYDVGGKGNF. CDR3 in DNA: TGTGCCAGCAGTTACGACGTTGGGGGGAAAGGGAACTTT.

V gene TRBV30 combines with J gene TRBJ1-4, with a weak D call TRBD1 (6 bases). The germline V and J ends were trimmed by 7 bases and 4 bases, with 10 bases remaining between them. Germline V gene lookup returns CDR1 GTSNPN and CDR2 SVGIG (reference sequence). This CDR3 has 12 residues. Here the CDR3 DNA reads TGTGCCTTACAGGGTATTAATGAAAAACTGTTTTTT. It codes for CALQGINEKLFF.

The rearrangement links TRBV6-5 to TRBJ1-3; D remains unclear. Germline lookup yields CDR1 MNHEY and CDR2 SVGAGI. Trimming removed 2 bases from V and 0 bases from J, with 5 bases in between. The CDR3 extends over 14 amino acids. CDR3 residues: CASSYQDSGNTIYF. Here the CDR3 DNA reads TGTGCCAGCAGTTACCAAGACTCTGGAAACACCATATATTTT.

J is TRBJ2-1 and V is TRBV7-2; D is unclear. The germline V and J ends were trimmed by 5 bases and 10 bases, with 12 bases remaining between them. CDR1 and CDR2 from the germline V gene are SGHTA and FQGNSA. The CDR3 contains 12 residues. CDR3 residues: CASSQPRWEQFF. Written as DNA, the CDR3 is TGTGCCAGCAGCCAGCCTAGGTGGGAGCAGTTCTTC.

The chain uses TRBV24-1 and TRBJ1-1; D is unclear. From germline, CDR1 is KGHDR and CDR2 SFDVKD. V was trimmed by 4 bases and J by 4 bases, leaving 9 bases between them. The length of the CDR3 is 13 residues. The CDR3 protein is CATSELDGTEAFF. CDR3 in DNA: TGTGCCACCAGTGAACTGGATGGCACTGAAGCTTTCTTT.

CDR3 amino acids: CASSLVVGVAGANVLTF. The CDR3 DNA follows: TGTGCCAGCAGCTTAGTGGTGGGGGTGGCTGGGGCCAACGTCCTGACTTTC. The chain joins TRBV7-9 to TRBJ2-6; either TRBD1 or TRBD2 may supply D (5 bases each). This CDR3 has 17 amino acids. The germline CDR1 and CDR2 sequences are SEHNR and FQNEAQ (reference sequence). The V end was cut by 1 base, the J end by 2 bases, with 12 bases between.

V usage is TRBV4-3 and J usage is TRBJ1-2; 7 bases agree with TRBD1. This CDR3 is 14 amino acids long. The ends lost 0 bases at V and 4 bases at J; junction bases unmatched: 2. CDR1 is LGHNA, CDR2 YSLEER, per germline. The CDR3, as DNA: TGCGCCAGCAGCCAAGAAGGACAGGTCTATGGCTACACCTTC. Translation gives CASSQEGQVYGYTF.

The chain couples TRBV18 to TRBJ1-4; no firm D call. CDR1 and CDR2 (germline): KGHSH, LQKENI. Between the trimmed V and J ends, which lost 9 bases and 1 base, there was a span of 12 bases. The CDR3 extends over 14 amino acids. The CDR3 sequence is CASSIGRTNEKLFF. CDR3 bases: TGTGCCAGTTCGATCGGAAGAACTAATGAAAAACTGTTTTTT. The whole variable domain, remainder taken from reference TRBV18 and TRBJ1-4, is NAGVMQNPRHLVRRRGQEARLRCSPMKGHSHVYWYRQLPEEGLKFMVYLQKENIIDESGMPKERFSAEFPKEGPSILRIQQVVRGDSAAYFCASSIGRTNEKLFFGSGTQLSVL.

The chain uses TRBV5-4 and TRBJ2-1, with 12 nucleotides matching TRBD1. The CDR3 consists of 16 residues. V dropped 4 bases and J dropped 7; count of bases not matched to a gene: 9. CDR1 is SGHNT, CDR2 YYREEE, per germline (reference sequence). The CDR3 nucleotides are TGTGCCAGCAGCCCAACCGGGACAGGGGGCCTTAATGAGCAGTTCTTC. As protein: CASSPTGTGGLNEQFF.

This chain uses TRBV11-2 with TRBJ2-3, with 9 bases that match TRBD1. CDR1 SGHAT and CDR2 FQNNGV come from the germline V gene. The CDR3 spans 15 residues. Trimming cost V 2 bases and J 6 bases; bases outside gene matches: 6. The CDR3 loop reads CASSLWTGEADTQYF. The CDR3 nucleotides are TGTGCCAGCAGCTTATGGACAGGGGAGGCGGATACGCAGTATTTT.

The chain carries TRBV5-6 and TRBJ1-2; 7 bases agree with TRBD1. After removal of 2 bases from V and 4 bases from J, the junction contained 11 bases not matched to a gene. This CDR3 region has 16 residues. CDR1 is SGHDT, CDR2 YYEEEE, per germline. CDR3 sequence: CASSFGQAALSYGYTF. The CDR3 DNA is TGTGCCAGCAGCTTCGGACAGGCTGCGTTGAGCTATGGCTACACCTTC.

This clone was seen more than once but under ten times. The chain joins TRBV6-4 to TRBJ2-1; D tentatively reads TRBD1 or TRBD2 (5 bases each). CDR3 length: 15 residues. V lost 2 bases and J lost 8, with 16 bases in between. Germline-derived CDR1 and CDR2 are MRHNA and SNTAGT. The CDR3 DNA reads TGTGCCAGCAGTGACGGGGAGCGCAGGGCGCATGAGCAGTTCTTC. Its translation is CASSDGERRAHEQFF.

This chain joins TRBV14 and TRBJ1-3; a possible D gene is TRBD1 (5 bases). CDR1 is SGHDN and CDR2 is FVKESK in the germline V gene. Trimming removed 4 bases at V and 2 bases at J, with 12 bases between. The CDR3 length is 15 residues. The chain's CDR3 is CASSPVGVPGNTIYF. DNA for the CDR3: TGTGCCAGCAGCCCGGTAGGGGTCCCTGGAAACACCATATATTTT.

Concerning this clone: A read error may account for a junction end that differs from germline. The chain couples TRBV7-2 to TRBJ1-2; D is uncertain. This CDR3 contains 13 residues. Germline-derived CDR1 and CDR2 are SGHTA and FQGNSA. The CDR3 sequence is CASSLDLVYDYTF. The DNA for the CDR3 is TGTGCCAGCAGCTTGGACTTAGTCTATGACTACACCTTC.

The count of this clone is one. The CDR3 is CASSQGGSYGYTF. In nucleotides, the CDR3 is TGTGCCAGCAGCCAAGGTGGTAGCTATGGCTACACCTTC. The rearrangement uses TRBV6-5 and TRBJ1-2, with no clear D. V lost 6 bases and J lost 4, with 12 bases in between. The CDR3 extends over 13 amino acids. CDR1 is MNHEY, CDR2 SVGAGI, per germline.

The J gene is TRBJ2-7, the V gene TRBV28, with 11 bases fitting TRBD2. CDR3 size: 16 residues. CDR1 MDHEN and CDR2 SYDVKM come from the germline V gene. V was clipped by 6 bases and J by 1 base; unmatched bases: 8. CDR3: CASRSSGLAASYEQYF. For the CDR3, the DNA is TGTGCCAGCAGGAGCTCGGGACTAGCGGCTTCCTACGAGCAGTACTTC.

The chain is built from TRBV11-2 and TRBJ1-1; D possibly corresponds to TRBD1 (6 bases). The CDR3 covers 16 residues. V lost 0 bases and J 4 bases, leaving 15 bases between the germline ends. Germline CDR1 and CDR2: SGHAT and FQNNGV. The CDR3 bases are TGTGCCAGCAGCTTAGAGGGGGGGCGAGGTTTCACTGAAGCTTTCTTT. It is translated as CASSLEGGRGFTEAFF.